One sample yielded the 4 T cell receptor beta chains listed below, sequenced in a study of CD4 and CD8 cells across lung adenocarcinoma regions. A single record per CDR3 protein comes from TCRdb applying MiXCR to the PCR reads. The repertoire holds roughly 13,000 distinct CDR3 sequences, roughly 48% seen once, with roughly 17% in the top ten. The sequenced material came from CD4+ T cells from the center of a lung tumor. These receptors were collected from a male donor with lung adenocarcinoma. The CD4 and CD8 labels of this study may be unreliable.

The chain employs TRBV6-1 and TRBJ2-1; possible D gene TRBD2, 7 bases. CDR1 is MNHNS and CDR2 is SASEGT in the germline V gene. The V end lost 0 bases, the J end lost 7 bases, and 22 bases lay between the germline ends. The CDR3 is made up of 18 amino acids. CDR3 in DNA: TGTGCCAGCAGTGAAGCATTAGGGGGTAGCGGGCGTAAAAATGAGCAGTTCTTC. Its protein product is CASSEALGGSGRKNEQFF.

The J gene is TRBJ1-4, the V gene TRBV7-8; D not resolved. Per germline, CDR1 SGHVS and CDR2 FQNEAQ. CDR3 length: 15 residues. V was cut by 8 bases and J by 4 bases, with 17 bases left in between. DNA of the CDR3: TGTGCCAGCCAGAGGGAGGGATCATATAATGAAAAACTGTTTTTT. Its translation: CASQREGSYNEKLFF.

This rearrangement joins TRBV6-1 to TRBJ2-7; 8 positions agree with TRBD1. Trimming removed 4 bases from V and 1 base from J; junction bases left unmatched: 6. The CDR3 runs to 15 residues. The germline V gene encodes CDR1 MNHNS and CDR2 SASEGT. CDR3 nucleotide sequence: TGTGCCAGCAGTGGAGCAGGGGGCGAGTCCTACGAGCAGTACTTC. As protein: CASSGAGGESYEQYF.

There are many counts of this clonotype. At one of its ends the junction is not consistent with the germline gene, which may arise from a read error. The rearrangement uses TRBV6-1 and TRBJ2-5; possibly TRBD1 or TRBD2 for D (5 bases each). Germline values: CDR1 MNHNS, CDR2 SASEGT. The CDR3 covers 16 residues. The DNA for the CDR3 is TGTGCCAGCAGCGAAGCGTTGGGGGTAGGGGTAGAGACCCAGTACTTC. Translating it yields CASSEALGVGVETQYF.